The clone carrying this T cell receptor (beta chain) was seen only a few times. The antigen remains unidentified. A read error may account for a junction end that differs from germline. These data belong to a study of regulatory T cells in long-lasting Graves disease. Study context: Duration of antithyroid drug therapy among newly diagnosed Graves' patients was under 3 months. Study-wide results and limits: Segments TRBV28, TRBJ1-2 and TRBJ2-5 showed preferential usage in persistent disease. The study found lower TCR diversity in persistent Graves' patients than in newly diagnosed ones.

Time point of the sample: newly diagnosed GD, antithyroid drugs for less than 3 months. Scientists built the TCR library using RNA that was extracted from PBMCs. CDR3 regions were amplified by Arm-PCR using iRepertoire HTBI primers to build TCR beta libraries. TCRdb independently ran MiXCR on the multiplex PCR reads; one entry per CDR3 protein. The data contain a few hundred thousand distinct CDR3 sequences, about a sixth of them singletons. Per the germline V gene, CDR1 is SGHRS and CDR2 is YFSETQ. This CDR3 has 12 residues. This sample also appeared in a second study, on T cells in Graves' hyperthyroidism and ophthalmopathy.

The TCR was taken from a man aged 35-49 years with Graves disease. The chain couples TRBV5-1 to TRBJ2-7; D perhaps matches TRBD2 (5 bases). Sequenced material: peripheral blood mononuclear cells (PBMCs), taken at new diagnosis, from a patient treated with antithyroid drugs. CDR3 coding DNA: TGCGCCAGCAATCGTAATGACTACGAGCAGCACTTC. Protein sequence: CASNRNDYEQHF. Full variable domain (missing parts from reference TRBV5-1 and TRBJ2-7): KAGVTQTPRYLIKTRGQQVTLSCSPISGHRSVSWYQQTPGQGLQFLFEYFSETQRNKGNFPGRFSGRQFSNSRSEMNVSTLELGDSALYLCASNRNDYEQHFGPGTRLTVT.